One and the same sample provided the 27 T cell receptor beta chains below, sequenced in a study of shared clonotypes between healthy human individuals. Here immunoSEQ multiplex PCR was the method, and the copy in TCRdb shows in-frame clones only, minus some. This table holds around 700,000 clones, approximately 79% found once. The specimen was memory CD4+ T cells sorted from blood. Subset indicated: CD45RA-negative fraction. The source is a woman aged 25 to 45 in good health.

There are a few counts of this clone. This specimen includes other DNA sequences encoding the same CDR3. The chain couples TRBV6-1 to TRBJ1-1; 9 nucleotides match TRBD1. CDR1 and CDR2 from the germline V gene are MNHNS and SASEGT. The junction had 4 bases not matched to a gene; V was cut back by 3 bases and J by 5 bases. The CDR3 contains 14 residues. The CDR3 spells CASSEMTGGTEAFF. The CDR3 DNA follows: TGTGCCAGCAGTGAGATGACAGGGGGGACTGAAGCTTTCTTT.

The genes are TRBV7-2 and TRBJ1-5; D gene unclear. Germline-derived CDR1 and CDR2 are SGHTA and FQGNSA. V lost 2 bases and J 3 bases, leaving 5 bases between the germline ends. The CDR3 totals 13 residues. The CDR3 region has the DNA TGTGCCAGCAGCTTATGGAACAATCAGCCCCAGCATTTT. It translates to CASSLWNNQPQHF.

V gene TRBV28 combines with J gene TRBJ2-7; 14 positions agree with TRBD2. Germline values: CDR1 MDHEN, CDR2 SYDVKM. V was pared by 4 bases and J by 3 bases, with 11 bases of the junction left unmatched. This CDR3 is 18 amino acids long. CDR3 region: CASSSAGLAGGTGYEQYF. The CDR3 coding sequence is TGTGCCAGCAGTTCGGCAGGACTAGCGGGAGGTACGGGCTACGAGCAGTACTTC.

The gene calls are TRBV28 and TRBJ2-1, with 12 bases that match TRBD1. The trim removed 8 bases at V and 5 bases at J, leaving 4 bases unmatched. This CDR3 region has 14 residues. Germline values: CDR1 MDHEN, CDR2 SYDVKM. The CDR3 DNA is TGTGCCAGCGGAGGGACAGGGGGCCACAATGAGCAGTTCTTC. It translates to CASGGTGGHNEQFF.

The CDR3 bases are TGTGCCAGCAGCGTCTACAGGTCCCCCGAGGGATACGAGCAGTACTTC. Protein: CASSVYRSPEGYEQYF. This chain uses TRBV7-2 with TRBJ2-7; D may match TRBD1 or TRBD2 (5 bases each). The germline V and J ends were trimmed by 5 bases and 4 bases, with 21 bases remaining between them. Germline loops: CDR1 SGHTA, CDR2 FQGNSA. The CDR3 has 16 amino acids.

J is TRBJ2-3 and V is TRBV7-9, with D tentatively TRBD2 (6 bases). The CDR3 sequence is 14 residues long. Germline CDR1 is SEHNR and CDR2 is FQNEAQ (reference sequence). Trimming took 3 bases from V and 4 from J, leaving 11 bases between them. The CDR3 nucleotides read TGTGCCAGCAGCTTTGGGAGGTTCTCAGATACGCAGTATTTT. It is translated as CASSFGRFSDTQYF.

This chain links TRBV11-2 with TRBJ2-7; D unresolved. The CDR3 runs to 12 residues. Trimming pared 5 bases from V and 0 bases from J, leaving 5 bases between. The V gene's germline CDR1 is SGHAT and CDR2 FQNNGV. The CDR3, as DNA: TGTGCCAGCAGCGCTAGCTCCTACGAGCAGTACTTC. It yields the protein CASSASSYEQYF.

The chain has TRBV12-5 and TRBJ1-1, with 8 bases lining up with TRBD1. CDR1 is LGHNT, CDR2 FRNRAP, per germline. V was pared by 1 base and J by 6 bases, with 4 bases of the junction left unmatched. The CDR3 runs to 14 residues. This chain's CDR3 is CASGLGRQGSEAFF. CDR3 sequence (DNA): TGTGCTAGTGGTTTGGGCCGACAGGGGTCTGAAGCTTTCTTT.

The genes are TRBV6-4 and TRBJ2-3; D unresolved. This CDR3 is built from 14 residues. Germline V gene lookup returns CDR1 MRHNA and CDR2 SNTAGT. Trimming took 3 bases from V and 0 from J, leaving 7 bases between them. This chain's CDR3 is CASSELASTDTQYF. The CDR3 DNA reads as TGTGCCAGCAGTGAACTTGCTAGCACAGATACGCAGTATTTT.

With respect to this clone: A much larger clonotype is one base distant, so this may be a read error. Other DNA sequences from this sample encode an identical CDR3 as well. V gene TRBV5-1 combines with J gene TRBJ2-1; D unclear. CDR1 is SGHRS and CDR2 is YFSETQ in the germline V gene. CDR3 length: 15 amino acids. Deletions cut 0 bases from V and 0 bases from J, with 7 bases between. CDR3: CASSLDISSYNEQFF. The CDR3 region has the DNA TGCGCCAGCAGCTTGGATATTAGCTCCTACAATGAGCAGTTCTTC.

The chain couples TRBV29-1 to TRBJ2-1; 8 bases match TRBD1. After removal of 6 bases from V and 7 bases from J, the junction contained 14 bases not matched to a gene. Per the germline V gene, CDR1 is SQVTM and CDR2 is ANQGSEA. This CDR3 comprises 15 residues. The CDR3 region is CSVTPPGTGGNEQFF. CDR3 bases: TGCAGCGTCACCCCCCCCGGGACAGGAGGGAATGAGCAGTTCTTC.

This CDR3 reads CASRIYINEKLFF. The CDR3 DNA follows: TGTGCCAGCAGAATTTACATAAATGAAAAACTGTTTTTT. The chain joins TRBV2 to TRBJ1-4; D is unresolved. Germline loops: CDR1 SNHLY, CDR2 FYNNEI. The CDR3 is 13 amino acids. The V end lost 6 bases, the J end lost 5 bases, and 10 bases lay between the germline ends.

The chain employs TRBV28 and TRBJ1-1, with D unclear. The CDR3 consists of 14 residues. Trimming shortened V by 5 bases and J by 0 bases, and 10 bases separated the two germline ends. The germline V gene encodes CDR1 MDHEN and CDR2 SYDVKM. The CDR3, as DNA: TGTGCCAGCAGTCCCCTTAGCGTGAACACTGAAGCTTTCTTT. This encodes CASSPLSVNTEAFF.

This clone has just a few counts. The gene calls are TRBV2 and TRBJ2-4; tentative D call: TRBD2 (5 bases). The CDR3 sequence is 13 residues long. Germline CDR1 SNHLY, CDR2 FYNNEI. Trimming removed 7 bases from V and 8 bases from J, with 15 bases in between. CDR3 nucleotide sequence: TGTGCCAGCACGGGATCGGTGACGTACATTCAGTACTTC. Translating it yields CASTGSVTYIQYF.

This clone showed up just a few times. The J gene is TRBJ2-1, the V gene TRBV6-1, with D perhaps given as TRBD1 or TRBD2 (6 bases each). The CDR3 contains 14 residues. Per the germline V gene, CDR1 is MNHNS and CDR2 is SASEGT. V shed 6 bases and J shed 6 bases, with 15 bases lying between them. CDR3: CASRGTGAANEQFF. CDR3 bases: TGTGCCAGCAGGGGTACGGGGGCGGCCAATGAGCAGTTCTTC.

This chain connects TRBV11-2 to TRBJ2-1, with 8 positions matching TRBD2. The V and J ends lost 0 bases and 6 bases, in that order; junction bases with no gene match: 7. This CDR3 comprises 16 residues. Per germline, CDR1 SGHAT and CDR2 FQNNGV. CDR3 amino acids: CASSLEAAGTSNEQFF. CDR3 DNA sequence: TGTGCCAGCAGCTTAGAAGCGGCTGGGACTAGCAATGAGCAGTTCTTC.

In regard to this clone: Given a much more abundant clone one base away, this may be a read error. Within the sample, other DNA sequences also encode this same CDR3. The chain combines TRBV28 with TRBJ1-1; D is ambiguous. V was clipped by 2 bases and J by 2 bases, with 3 bases between them. Germline CDR1 reads MDHEN; CDR2 reads SYDVKM. The CDR3 length is 12 residues. The CDR3 here is CASSLVNTEAFF. For the CDR3, the DNA is TGTGCCAGCAGTTTAGTCAACACTGAAGCTTTCTTT.

This clone occurred once. The chain carries TRBV28 and TRBJ1-1, with unresolved D. This CDR3 region has 13 residues. Germline assignment: CDR1 MDHEN and CDR2 SYDVKM. The ends were cut back, 6 bases at V and 6 bases at J, with 14 bases in the middle. The DNA of the CDR3 is TGTGCCAGCAGCTTTTCGGTTTTCCCTGAAGCTTTCTTT. This encodes CASSFSVFPEAFF.

The chain is built from TRBV29-1 and TRBJ2-3; 8 bases map to TRBD2. CDR1 and CDR2 (germline): SQVTM, ANQGSEA. With V trimmed by 6 bases and J by 0 bases, 2 bases remained unmatched. This CDR3 contains 13 residues. The CDR3 reads CSVWTSSTDTQYF. The CDR3 region has the DNA TGCAGCGTATGGACTAGCAGCACAGATACGCAGTATTTT.

V gene TRBV7-2 combines with J gene TRBJ2-7; unclear D gene. CDR3 length equals 12 residues. V lost 2 bases to trimming and J lost 6 bases, with 8 bases between them. The germline CDR1 and CDR2 sequences are SGHTA and FQGNSA. The CDR3 DNA reads as TGTGCCAGCAGCTTACATCTGTCCGAGCAGTACTTC. This gives the protein CASSLHLSEQYF. Using reference TRBV7-2 and TRBJ2-7 for the parts outside the CDR3, the full variable domain is GAGVSQSPSNKVTEKGKDVELRCDPISGHTALYWYRQSLGQGLEFLIYFQGNSAPDKSGLPSDRFSAERTGGSVSTLTIQRTQQEDSAVYLCASSLHLSEQYFGPGTRLTVT.

V gene TRBV15 combines with J gene TRBJ2-7, with D tentatively TRBD1 (5 bases). V was cut by 1 base and J by 2 bases, with 9 bases left in between. The CDR3 is 14 amino acids. Germline V lookup: CDR1 LNHNV, CDR2 YYDKDF (reference sequence). In DNA, the CDR3 is TGTGCCACCAGCAGAGCAGGGAACACCTACGAGCAGTACTTC. Protein product: CATSRAGNTYEQYF.

In its sample, this clone was seen once. V and J are TRBV5-1 and TRBJ2-1, with D possibly being TRBD1 (6 bases). The V end was cut by 4 bases, the J end by 5 bases, with 13 bases between. The CDR3 runs 14 residues. In germline, CDR1 is SGHRS, CDR2 YFSETQ. The CDR3 DNA reads as TGCGCCAGCAGCACCACAGGGAACAACAATGAGCAGTTCTTC. Translation gives CASSTTGNNNEQFF.

J is TRBJ1-2 and V is TRBV28, with D possibly TRBD1 on 6 matching bases. Germline CDR1 is MDHEN and CDR2 is SYDVKM. This CDR3 region has 14 residues. Trimming shortened V by 3 bases and J by 5 bases, and 13 bases separated the two germline ends. The CDR3 sequence: CASSFRQVGYGYTF. The DNA for the CDR3 is TGTGCCAGCAGTTTTAGACAGGTTGGGTATGGCTACACCTTC.

The V call is TRBV6-5, the J call TRBJ2-2; 9 nucleotides align to TRBD1. V lost 4 bases, J lost 8 bases, and 11 bases stayed unmatched. The CDR3 loop spans 16 amino acids. Germline CDR1 is MNHEY and CDR2 is SVGAGI. CDR3 DNA: TGTGCCAGCAGTTCTCTCCCCGGGACAGGGAAAGGGGAGCTGTTTTTT. Its translation: CASSSLPGTGKGELFF.

The chain combines TRBV27 with TRBJ2-7; possibly TRBD1 for D (5 bases). The CDR3 has 14 residues. Germline V lookup: CDR1 MNHEY, CDR2 SMNVEV (reference sequence). V shed 4 bases and J shed 3 bases, with 13 bases lying between them. As DNA, the CDR3 is TGTGCCAGCAGTTCCCGACAGTCCTACTACGAGCAGTACTTC. It is translated as CASSSRQSYYEQYF.

The rearrangement uses TRBV28 and TRBJ1-1; unclear D gene. Germline V gives CDR1 MDHEN, CDR2 SYDVKM. The CDR3 sequence is 12 residues long. The V end lost 6 bases, the J end lost 3 bases, and 8 bases lay between the germline ends. The CDR3 DNA reads as TGTGCCAGCAGCCTTTCTTACACTGAAGCTTTCTTT. Translated, it gives CASSLSYTEAFF. The complete variable domain, with remaining parts taken from reference TRBV28 and TRBJ1-1, reads DVKVTQSSRYLVKRTGEKVFLECVQDMDHENMFWYRQDPGLGLRLIYFSYDVKMKEKGDIPEGYSVSREKKERFSLILESASTNQTSMYLCASSLSYTEAFFGQGTRLTVV.

V and J are TRBV7-6 and TRBJ1-4, with D unresolved. Trimming removed 1 base at V and 7 bases at J, with 13 bases between. The CDR3 length is 15 residues. CDR1 is SGHVS and CDR2 is FNYEAQ in the germline V gene. The CDR3 sequence: CASSLEPRVPEKLFF. The CDR3 DNA sequence: TGTGCCAGCAGCTTAGAGCCGAGGGTACCTGAAAAACTGTTTTTT.